This T cell receptor beta chain was sequenced during a study of cytomegalovirus exposure and HLA in healthy donors. Study background: An early release of data contained roughly 90 million unique TCRs, which came from HLA-typed donors. There were a few hundred genotyped donors. Of these, 75% to 85% fell in the genetic ancestry cluster associated with self-reported Caucasian donors.

General study results and limits: Both high specificity and high sensitivity reportedly marked the classifier's diagnosis of cytomegalovirus status. Per a later analysis, HLA-associated TCR beta chains showed more clonal expansion than other, equally common TCR beta chains.

Primers included in the PCR were 60 Vbeta and 13 Jbeta primers. The repertoire was sequenced with immunoSEQ multiplex PCR; TCRdb's copy has only in-frame clones and lacks some. This table holds about 130,000 clones, over 65% found once. On this clone: What it recognizes is unknown.

Sequencing used PBMCs. This clonotype originated in a man aged 50 or older in good health and CMV-seronegative.

The CDR3 sequence is CASSPGTGGFETQYF. The CDR3 nucleotides are TGCGCCAGCAGCCCAGGGACAGGGGGTTTTGAGACCCAGTACTTC. The genes are TRBV5-1 and TRBJ2-5; 11 nucleotides align to TRBD1. Germline lookup yields CDR1 SGHRS and CDR2 YFSETQ. J lost 5 bases, V lost 4 bases, and 7 bases had no gene match. The CDR3 has 15 amino acids.